The 22 T cell receptor beta chains listed next were all sequenced from one sample in a study of control samples from healthy donors and cancer patients. The table came from immunoSEQ multiplex PCR; TCRdb's copy has only in-frame clones and leaves some out. The sample includes roughly 120,000 clones, about 94% seen only once; the top ten take roughly 4%. The sample comprised blood. Receptor source: a man aged 30 to 39 in good health.

This rearrangement joins TRBV11-2 to TRBJ2-7; TRBD2 matches at 9 bases. V lost 5 bases, J lost 5 bases, and 7 bases stayed unmatched. Germline V lookup: CDR1 SGHAT, CDR2 FQNNGV. This CDR3 has 14 residues. CDR3 sequence (DNA): TGTGCCAGCAGCGGGCGGGGGGGCCGTGACGAGCAGTACTTC. Its protein is CASSGRGGRDEQYF.

This chain links TRBV5-6 with TRBJ2-7; D perhaps matches TRBD2 (6 bases). Germline CDR1 is SGHDT and CDR2 is YYEEEE. This CDR3 has 14 amino acids. Trimming took 2 bases from V and 2 from J, leaving 11 bases between them. CDR3 residues: CASSFGGAPYEQYF. Written as DNA, the CDR3 is TGTGCCAGCAGCTTCGGGGGTGCACCCTACGAGCAGTACTTC.

The gene calls are TRBV2 and TRBJ2-1; TRBD2 matches at 11 bases. The length of the CDR3 is 13 residues. The germline CDR1 and CDR2 sequences are SNHLY and FYNNEI. With V trimmed by 11 bases and J by 8 bases, 8 bases remained unmatched. The CDR3 spells CASPGLAVDEQFF. Written as DNA, the CDR3 is TGTGCCTCCCCGGGACTAGCGGTAGATGAGCAGTTCTTC.

The chain is built from TRBV6-4 and TRBJ2-1; D is perhaps TRBD2 (6 bases). The CDR3 spans 14 residues. V was cut by 4 bases and J by 10 bases, with 17 bases left in between. The germline CDR1 and CDR2 sequences are MRHNA and SNTAGT. The CDR3 DNA reads TGTGCCAGCAGTGCGGGGGACTGGCAGGGAGAGCAGTTCTTC. Translating gives CASSAGDWQGEQFF.

The chain couples TRBV29-1 to TRBJ2-7; D perhaps matches TRBD2 (6 bases). In germline, CDR1 is SQVTM, CDR2 ANQGSEA. Trimming removed 7 bases from V and 2 bases from J, with 12 bases in between. This CDR3 comprises 12 residues. The CDR3 reads CSALGGPYEQYF. DNA of the CDR3: TGCAGCGCCCTAGGAGGGCCCTACGAGCAGTACTTC.

The CDR3 here is CAWSVLQGNSPLHF. The CDR3 DNA sequence: TGTGCCTGGAGTGTACTGCAGGGGAATTCACCCCTCCACTTT. The chain recombines TRBV30 with TRBJ1-6; possible D gene TRBD1, 6 bases. The length of the CDR3 is 14 residues. Looked up from germline, CDR1 is GTSNPN and CDR2 is SVGIG (reference sequence). Trimming removed 0 bases at V and 7 bases at J, with 10 bases between.

The chain couples TRBV4-3 to TRBJ2-5; 7 nucleotides line up with TRBD1. The CDR3 covers 16 residues. CDR1 LGHNA and CDR2 YSLEER come from the germline V gene. V shed 1 base, J shed 5 bases, and the junction held 10 bases outside the gene matches. The CDR3 is CASSQGRQGVFETQYF. The CDR3 DNA reads as TGCGCCAGCAGCCAAGGGAGACAGGGAGTTTTTGAGACCCAGTACTTC.

The rearrangement uses TRBV7-2 and TRBJ2-3, with 10 bases that match TRBD2. Germline values: CDR1 SGHTA, CDR2 FQGNSA. V dropped 1 base and J dropped 4; count of bases not matched to a gene: 8. The CDR3 runs 17 residues. For the CDR3, the DNA is TGTGCCAGCAGCTTAGGGAGGAGCGGGGGGGCATCAGATACGCAGTATTTT. Translation: CASSLGRSGGASDTQYF.

This sequence joins TRBV6-2 or TRBV6-3 and TRBJ2-3; D remains ambiguous. CDR3 size: 16 residues. Germline V gene sequence: CDR1 MNHEY, CDR2 SVGEGT. V was cut by 4 bases and J by 3 bases, with 17 bases left in between. The CDR3 sequence: CASSSPGRVTTDTQYF. In DNA, the CDR3 is TGTGCCAGCAGTTCCCCTGGGCGAGTGACTACAGATACGCAGTATTTT.

The chain uses TRBV4-3 and TRBJ1-2, with 8 bases matching TRBD1. After removal of 4 bases from V and 2 bases from J, the junction contained 6 bases not matched to a gene. The CDR3 sequence is 15 residues long. The germline V gene encodes CDR1 LGHNA and CDR2 YSLEER. CDR3 protein: CASSPDRTGNYGYTF. The CDR3 bases are TGCGCCAGCAGCCCCGATAGGACAGGGAACTATGGCTACACCTTC.

J is TRBJ2-7 and V is TRBV7-9, with no clear D. V was shortened by 6 bases and J by 4 bases, with 10 bases between the two germline ends. The CDR3 is 12 residues long. CDR1 and CDR2 from the germline V gene are SEHNR and FQNEAQ (reference sequence). The CDR3 DNA reads TGTGCCAGCAGTCCTCTTAAATACGAGCAGTACTTC. Translated, it gives CASSPLKYEQYF.

The chain links TRBV19 to TRBJ1-4, with a possible D match to TRBD1 (6 bases). V shed 9 bases and J shed 4 bases, with 12 bases lying between them. The CDR3 has 13 amino acids. Germline CDR1 and CDR2: LNHDA and SQIVND (reference sequence). CDR3 coding DNA: TGTGCCAGCAGGGGACTGATTAATGAAAAACTGTTTTTT. Amino acids: CASRGLINEKLFF.

As regards this clone: Additional DNA sequences in this sample encode the identical CDR3. The gene calls are TRBV5-1 and TRBJ2-7, with D unresolved. CDR3 length: 14 residues. V was pared by 0 bases and J by 0 bases, with 7 bases between. The germline V gene encodes CDR1 SGHRS and CDR2 YFSETQ. This CDR3 is CASSLGRSSYEQYF. The CDR3 DNA follows: TGCGCCAGCAGCTTGGGACGGTCCTCCTACGAGCAGTACTTC.

V and J are TRBV5-6 and TRBJ1-3; no firm D call. This CDR3 contains 13 residues. V was cut by 0 bases and J by 4 bases, with 5 bases left in between. Germline CDR1 is SGHDT and CDR2 is YYEEEE. Written as DNA, the CDR3 is TGTGCCAGCAGCTTGGGGGCCGGAAACACCATATATTTT. This encodes CASSLGAGNTIYF. Based on the CDR3 plus reference TRBV5-6 and TRBJ1-3, the full variable domain is DAGVTQSPTHLIKTRGQQVTLRCSPKSGHDTVSWYQQALGQGPQFIFQYYEEEERQRGNFPDRFSGHQFPNYSSELNVNALLLGDSALYLCASSLGAGNTIYFGEGSWLTVV.

V and J are TRBV7-9 and TRBJ2-2; D ambiguous. This CDR3 spans 12 amino acids. CDR1 is SEHNR and CDR2 is FQNEAQ in the germline V gene (reference sequence). The V and J ends lost 5 bases and 6 bases respectively, with 7 bases between them. CDR3 sequence reads: CASSPQPGELFF. The CDR3 nucleotides read TGTGCCAGCAGCCCGCAGCCCGGGGAGCTGTTTTTT. The full variable domain, its missing parts supplied by reference TRBV7-9 and TRBJ2-2, is DTGVSQNPRHKITKRGQNVTFRCDPISEHNRLYWYRQTLGQGPEFLTYFQNEAQLEKSRLLSDRFSAERPKGSFSTLEIQRTEQGDSAMYLCASSPQPGELFFGEGSRLTVL.

The chain joins TRBV5-6 to TRBJ1-2, with D possibly being TRBD1 (6 bases). The CDR3 spans 13 residues. The ends were cut back, 4 bases at V and 4 bases at J, with 11 bases in the middle. Germline V gives CDR1 SGHDT, CDR2 YYEEEE. The CDR3 reads CASSRDRTYGYTF. The CDR3, as DNA: TGTGCCAGCAGCCGTGACAGGACCTATGGCTACACCTTC.

With respect to this clone: No conserved phenylalanine or tryptophan ends this CDR3, so it is likely a read error. The limits of the CDR3 on the DNA are not certain, so only TCRdb's listed CDR3 is given. V and J are TRBV2 and TRBJ1-1; TRBD1 was called by the table and not checked on the DNA. Germline V gene sequence: CDR1 SNHLY, CDR2 FYNNEI. The CDR3 spans 11 residues, counting both ends. CDR3 residues: CASSLVDRGPV.

V gene TRBV7-6 combines with J gene TRBJ1-1; D unclear. V dropped 5 bases and J dropped 5 bases, with 18 bases sitting between them. The CDR3 is made up of 15 amino acids. Germline loops: CDR1 SGHVS, CDR2 FNYEAQ. CDR3 nucleotides: TGTGCCAGCAGCCCTCGCCTGACCCAAGTGACTGAAGCTTTCTTT. As protein: CASSPRLTQVTEAFF.

This chain joins TRBV5-5 and TRBJ1-1; D gene unclear. CDR3 length equals 15 residues. The germline CDR1 and CDR2 sequences are SGHKS and YYEKEE (reference sequence). Trimming left V 0 bases short and J 1 base short, with 10 bases between. In DNA form, the CDR3 reads TGTGCCAGCAGCTTGGATACAGCGCCGAACACTGAAGCTTTCTTT. Translation gives CASSLDTAPNTEAFF.

V gene TRBV19 combines with J gene TRBJ2-2, with TRBD1 as a possible D gene (6 bases). Per the germline V gene, CDR1 is LNHDA and CDR2 is SQIVND (reference sequence). V was trimmed by 4 bases and J by 4 bases, leaving 19 bases between them. CDR3 size: 17 residues. CDR3 sequence (DNA): TGTGCCAGTAGTACGCACCTGGACAGACCCACCACCGGGGAGCTGTTTTTT. Encoded protein: CASSTHLDRPTTGELFF.

The chain joins TRBV2 to TRBJ2-7, with D perhaps TRBD1 (7 bases). The CDR3 has 16 residues. Germline CDR1 and CDR2: SNHLY and FYNNEI. V lost 0 bases and J 5 bases, leaving 17 bases between the germline ends. CDR3 DNA sequence: TGTGCCAGCAGTGAAGCAAGGACAGGAAGGAGGGACGAGCAGTACTTC. It encodes CASSEARTGRRDEQYF.

This rearrangement joins TRBV19 to TRBJ2-3; 11 positions agree with TRBD2. This CDR3 has 15 residues. Trimming at V came to 3 bases and at J to 8 bases, leaving 7 bases not matched to a gene. Germline CDR1 reads LNHDA; CDR2 reads SQIVND (reference sequence). The CDR3 sequence: CASSIGTSGGATQYF. Written as DNA, the CDR3 is TGTGCCAGTAGTATCGGGACTAGCGGTGGTGCTACGCAGTATTTT.